This TCR beta chain emerged from a study of cytomegalovirus exposure and HLA in healthy donors. Broader study findings: Cytomegalovirus association was assigned to about 150 TCR beta chains. Most observed TCR sequences were rare, whereas some public TCRs were detected in many donors.

This clone was detected once. The antigen remains undetermined. Primers: 60 Vbeta forward and 13 Jbeta reverse. Using immunoSEQ multiplex PCR, the repertoire was profiled, and TCRdb retains in-frame clones only, with some absent. The sample holds 160,000 or so clones, roughly 80% seen once. The receptor's source is a man aged 45-65 years in good health and CMV-seropositive. The specimen sequenced was PBMCs.

CDR3 coding DNA: TGTGCCAGCACCGCAGGGGCAAGCAATCAGCCCCAGCATTTT. This sequence encodes CASTAGASNQPQHF. This chain uses TRBV2 with TRBJ1-5; D possibly corresponds to TRBD1 (6 bases). Germline CDR1 SNHLY, CDR2 FYNNEI. This CDR3 contains 14 residues. Trimming stripped 7 bases from V and 1 base from J, with 11 bases between.